The clone carrying this T cell receptor beta chain has more than one count but fewer than ten. As yet, its antigen is unknown. These data originate in a study of lymphopenia after photon versus proton radiotherapy. Study-level findings and limits: Relative stability marked proton patients; photon patients lost diversity and naive cells.

V was trimmed by 0 bases and J by 0 bases, leaving 10 bases between them. This CDR3 region has 15 residues. Germline V gene data show CDR1 as SGHNT and CDR2 as YYREEE (reference sequence). Produced via immunoSEQ multiplex PCR; TCRdb's table is partial and in-frame only. The sample has 9,500 to 15,000 clones; roughly nine tenths are singletons. The chain recombines TRBV5-4 with TRBJ2-7; no definite D call. The receptor's source is a man aged 55-75 years with pancreatic cancer. Sample: peripheral blood, taken from a patient treated with proton-based radiotherapy. The DNA for the CDR3 is TGTGCCAGCAGCTTGGGGGCAGGCAGCTCCTACGAGCAGTACTTC. Protein sequence: CASSLGAGSSYEQYF.